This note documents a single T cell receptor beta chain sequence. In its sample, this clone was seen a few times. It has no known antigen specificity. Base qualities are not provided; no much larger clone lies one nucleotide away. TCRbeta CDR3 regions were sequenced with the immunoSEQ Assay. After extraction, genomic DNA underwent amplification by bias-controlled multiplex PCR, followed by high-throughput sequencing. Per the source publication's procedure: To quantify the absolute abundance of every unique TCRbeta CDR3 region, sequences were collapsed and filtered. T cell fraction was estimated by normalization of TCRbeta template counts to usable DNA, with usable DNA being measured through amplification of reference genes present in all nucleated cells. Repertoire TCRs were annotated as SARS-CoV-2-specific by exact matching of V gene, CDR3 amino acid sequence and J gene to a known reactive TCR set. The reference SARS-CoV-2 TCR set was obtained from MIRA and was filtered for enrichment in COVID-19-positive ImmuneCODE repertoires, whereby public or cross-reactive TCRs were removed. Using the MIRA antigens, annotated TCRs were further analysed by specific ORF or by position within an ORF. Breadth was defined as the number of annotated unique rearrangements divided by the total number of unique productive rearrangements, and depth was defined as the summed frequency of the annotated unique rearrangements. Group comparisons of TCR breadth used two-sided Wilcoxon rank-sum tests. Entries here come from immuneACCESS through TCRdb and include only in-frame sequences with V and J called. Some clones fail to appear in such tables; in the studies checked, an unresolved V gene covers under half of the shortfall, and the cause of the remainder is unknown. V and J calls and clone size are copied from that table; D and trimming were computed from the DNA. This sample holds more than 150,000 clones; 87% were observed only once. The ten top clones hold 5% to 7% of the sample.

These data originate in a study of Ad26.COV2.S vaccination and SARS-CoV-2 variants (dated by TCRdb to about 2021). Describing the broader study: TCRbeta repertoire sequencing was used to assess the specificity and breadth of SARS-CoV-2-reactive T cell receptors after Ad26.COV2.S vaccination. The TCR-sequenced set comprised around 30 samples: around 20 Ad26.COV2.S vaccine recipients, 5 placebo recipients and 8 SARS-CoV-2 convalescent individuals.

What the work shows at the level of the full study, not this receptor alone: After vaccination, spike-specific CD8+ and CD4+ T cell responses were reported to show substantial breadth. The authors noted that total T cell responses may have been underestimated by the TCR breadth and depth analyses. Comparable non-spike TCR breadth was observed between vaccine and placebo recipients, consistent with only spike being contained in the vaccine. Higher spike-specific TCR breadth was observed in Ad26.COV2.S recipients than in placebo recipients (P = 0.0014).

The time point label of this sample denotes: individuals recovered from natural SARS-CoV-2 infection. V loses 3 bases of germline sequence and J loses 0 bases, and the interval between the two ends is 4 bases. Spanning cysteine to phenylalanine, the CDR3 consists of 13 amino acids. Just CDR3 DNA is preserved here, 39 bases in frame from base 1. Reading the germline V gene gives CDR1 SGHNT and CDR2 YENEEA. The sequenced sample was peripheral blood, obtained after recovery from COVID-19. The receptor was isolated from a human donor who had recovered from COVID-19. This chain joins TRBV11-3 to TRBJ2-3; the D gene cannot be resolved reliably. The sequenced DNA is TGTGCCAGCAGCTTCATCAGCACAGATACGCAGTATTTT. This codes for CASSFISTDTQYF.